The clone carrying this T cell receptor (beta chain) has just a few counts. The target antigen is unknown. The data originate from a study of T-cell reconstitution after alpha-beta-depleted transplantation in children. Study conclusions and caveats: Several hundred expanded graft clones reportedly gave rise to the alpha-beta T cells present about two months after transplant. Newly made T cells mostly supplied T-cell counts and diversity one year after transplant. From surviving recipient T cells and thymic progenitors came the high day-60 TCRbeta diversity observed in some patients.

The TCRbeta library was prepared with unique molecular identifiers. One entry per CDR3 protein results from TCRdb running MiXCR on the PCR reads. This table holds about 290,000 distinct CDR3 sequences, almost 8% found once. CDR3 length: 15 amino acids. Germline CDR1 reads MDHEN; CDR2 reads SYDVKM. Trimming cost V 6 bases and J 3 bases, with 15 bases left between them. The clonotype comes from a female patient aged 2 to 10 who had a stem cell transplant for Fanconi anemia, so the T cells may come from the graft donor. V and J are TRBV28 and TRBJ1-5; D is ambiguous. This specimen consisted of peripheral blood, obtained 360 days after TCRalphabeta/CD19-depleted stem cell transplant. The DNA of the CDR3 is TGTGCCAGCAGCCTACCCCAAGGAATCAATCAGCCCCAGCATTTT. Translated: CASSLPQGINQPQHF.